The 5 T cell receptor beta chains below come from one sample, sequenced in a study of blood T cell repertoires in COVID-19 (dated by TCRdb to the early 2020s). Libraries were built with the immunoSEQ multiplex PCR assay. In TCRdb, the immuneACCESS table is reduced to in-frame sequences with V and J assigned. These tables do not hold every clone; where another copy was compared, an unresolved V gene accounts for under half, and the others remain unexplained. This sample is represented by 200,000 to 250,000 clones; just under 90% of them were singletons. Roughly 2.6% of the sample is in the top ten clones. The sequenced material came from peripheral blood. The source is a man in his thirties or forties with COVID-19, enrolled during active disease.

V gene TRBV2 combines with J gene TRBJ1-2; D ambiguous. CDR3 length: 15 amino acids. V lost 7 bases, J lost 4 bases, and 19 bases lay in between. Germline V gene sequence: CDR1 SNHLY, CDR2 FYNNEI. In DNA, the CDR3 is TGTGCCAGCACCCAACACGGGTCCTCTTCCTATGGCTACACCTTC. As protein: CASTQHGSSSYGYTF.

V gene TRBV10-3 combines with J gene TRBJ1-4; D uncertain. The CDR3 length is 14 residues. Germline CDR1 and CDR2: ENHRY and SYGVKD. V was pared by 5 bases and J by 0 bases, with 7 bases between. This chain's CDR3 is CAISNGATNEKLFF. CDR3 sequence (DNA): TGTGCCATCAGTAACGGGGCAACTAATGAAAAACTGTTTTTT.

The chain joins TRBV12-3 or TRBV12-4 to TRBJ1-2; 8 positions agree with TRBD1. J was trimmed by 8 bases and V by 1 base; bases with no gene match: 3. The CDR3 is 13 residues long. CDR3 nucleotides: TGTGCCAGCAGTTTAGACAGGGGGAACGGCTACACCTTC. It encodes CASSLDRGNGYTF.

This rearrangement joins TRBV5-1 to TRBJ2-1; D is perhaps TRBD1 (6 bases). Germline V gene lookup returns CDR1 SGHRS and CDR2 YFSETQ. Trimming took 3 bases from V and 3 from J, leaving 13 bases between them. The CDR3 loop spans 15 amino acids. CDR3 DNA: TGCGCCAGCAGCTGGACAGCCCCGGACTACAATGAGCAGTTCTTC. Protein sequence: CASSWTAPDYNEQFF.

The J gene is TRBJ1-4, the V gene TRBV5-6; 8 bases fit TRBD1. Germline V lookup: CDR1 SGHDT, CDR2 YYEEEE. J lost 7 bases, V lost 3 bases, and 8 bases had no gene match. The CDR3 loop spans 15 amino acids. The CDR3 DNA reads TGTGCCAGCAGCTCGACAGGGGCGTTAGGTGAAAAACTGTTTTTT. As protein: CASSSTGALGEKLFF. The full variable domain, rest sourced from reference TRBV5-6 and TRBJ1-4, is DAGVTQSPTHLIKTRGQQVTLRCSPKSGHDTVSWYQQALGQGPQFIFQYYEEEERQRGNFPDRFSGHQFPNYSSELNVNALLLGDSALYLCASSSTGALGEKLFFGSGTQLSVL.